This T cell receptor (beta chain) was profiled in a study of cytomegalovirus exposure and HLA in healthy donors. Background on the study: Samples from HLA-typed donors yielded approximately 80 million unique TCRs in an early data release. Overall study findings and caveats: In a later analysis, across HLA loci, associated TCR counts were highest for DRB1, lowest for HLA-C.

In the PCR, 60 Vbeta and 13 Jbeta primers were used. Method: immunoSEQ multiplex PCR; TCRdb's copy keeps in-frame clones and lacks some. Found here are around 140,000 clones, around 78% of them singletons; the top ten hold about 1.6%. Healthy individuals who donated bone marrow served as the donors. This CDR3 is built from 16 residues. Germline V gene data show CDR1 as SEHNR and CDR2 as FQNEAQ (reference sequence). A single count supports this clone. What it binds is not known. The junction and the germline gene differ at one end; a read error may be behind it. The source material was PBMCs. The TCR originated in a man aged 40-55 years in good health and CMV-seronegative. The rearrangement joins TRBV7-9 to TRBJ1-2; D might be TRBD1 (6 bases). The CDR3 protein is CSSSLVGQGYGYGYTF. CDR3 nucleotide sequence: TGTTCCAGCAGCTTAGTGGGGCAGGGGTATGGCTATGGCTACACCTTC.